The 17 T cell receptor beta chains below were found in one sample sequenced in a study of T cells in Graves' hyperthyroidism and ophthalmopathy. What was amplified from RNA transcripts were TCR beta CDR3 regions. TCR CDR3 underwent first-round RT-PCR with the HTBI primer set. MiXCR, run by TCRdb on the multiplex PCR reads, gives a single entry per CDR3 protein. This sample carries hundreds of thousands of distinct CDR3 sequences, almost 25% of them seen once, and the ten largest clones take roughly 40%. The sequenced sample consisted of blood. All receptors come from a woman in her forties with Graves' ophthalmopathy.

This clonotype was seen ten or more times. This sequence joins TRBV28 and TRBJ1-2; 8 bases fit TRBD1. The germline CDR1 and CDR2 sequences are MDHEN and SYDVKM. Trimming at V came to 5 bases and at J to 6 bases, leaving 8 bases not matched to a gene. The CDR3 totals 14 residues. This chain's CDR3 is CASSVTGAKDGYTF. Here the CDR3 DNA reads TGTGCCAGCAGTGTGACAGGGGCTAAGGATGGCTACACCTTC.

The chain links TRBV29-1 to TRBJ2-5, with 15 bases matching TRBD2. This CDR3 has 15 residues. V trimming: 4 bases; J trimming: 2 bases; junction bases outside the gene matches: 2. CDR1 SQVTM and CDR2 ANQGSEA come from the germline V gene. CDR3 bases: TGCAGCGTTGTAGGACTAGCGGGGGGGCAAGAGACCCAGTACTTC. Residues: CSVVGLAGGQETQYF.

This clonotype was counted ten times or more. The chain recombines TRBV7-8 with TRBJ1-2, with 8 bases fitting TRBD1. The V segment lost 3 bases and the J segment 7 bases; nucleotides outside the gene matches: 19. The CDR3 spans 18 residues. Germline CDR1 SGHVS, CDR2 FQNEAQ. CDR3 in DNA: TGTGCCAGCAGCTTTATTTGGTACAGGGGGAGCCTAACTATTGGCTACACCTTC. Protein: CASSFIWYRGSLTIGYTF.

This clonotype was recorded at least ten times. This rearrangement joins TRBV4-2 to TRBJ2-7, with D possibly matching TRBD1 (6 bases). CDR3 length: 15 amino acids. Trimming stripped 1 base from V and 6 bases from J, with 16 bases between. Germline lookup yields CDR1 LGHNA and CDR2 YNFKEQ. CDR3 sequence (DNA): TGTGCCAGCAGCCAAGTAGGACAGATTAGGTCCGAGCAGTACTTC. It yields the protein CASSQVGQIRSEQYF.

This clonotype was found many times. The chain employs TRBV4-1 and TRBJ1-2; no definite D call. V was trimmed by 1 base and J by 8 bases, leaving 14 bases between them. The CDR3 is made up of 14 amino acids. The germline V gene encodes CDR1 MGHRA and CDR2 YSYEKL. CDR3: CASSQADTSGGYTF. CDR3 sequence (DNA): TGCGCCAGCAGCCAAGCTGACACCTCGGGCGGCTACACCTTC.

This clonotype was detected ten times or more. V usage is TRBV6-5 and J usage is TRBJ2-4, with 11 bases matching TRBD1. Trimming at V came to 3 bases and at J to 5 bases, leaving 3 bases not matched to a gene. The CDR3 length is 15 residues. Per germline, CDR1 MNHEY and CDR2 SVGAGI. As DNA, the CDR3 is TGTGCCAGCAGTTATTTGGGACAGGGGGAAAACATTCAGTACTTC. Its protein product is CASSYLGQGENIQYF.

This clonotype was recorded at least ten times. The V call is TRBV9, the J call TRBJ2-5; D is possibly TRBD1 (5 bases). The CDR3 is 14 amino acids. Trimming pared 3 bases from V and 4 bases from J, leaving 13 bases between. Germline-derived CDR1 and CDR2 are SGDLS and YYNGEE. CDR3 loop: CASSAYLQGETQYF. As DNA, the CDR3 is TGTGCCAGCAGCGCCTACCTCCAGGGAGAGACCCAGTACTTC.

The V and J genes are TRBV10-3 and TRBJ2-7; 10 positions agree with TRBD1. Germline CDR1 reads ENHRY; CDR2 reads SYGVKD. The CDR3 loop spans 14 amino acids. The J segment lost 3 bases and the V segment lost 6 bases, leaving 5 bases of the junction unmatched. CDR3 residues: CAISTGTGDYEQYF. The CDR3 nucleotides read TGTGCCATCAGCACCGGGACAGGGGACTACGAGCAGTACTTC.

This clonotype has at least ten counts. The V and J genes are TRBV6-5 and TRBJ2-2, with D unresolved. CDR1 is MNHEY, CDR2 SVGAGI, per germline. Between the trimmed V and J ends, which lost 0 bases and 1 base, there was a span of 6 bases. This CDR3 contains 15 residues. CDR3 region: CASSYSSGNTGELFF. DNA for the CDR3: TGTGCCAGCAGTTACTCTTCAGGGAACACCGGGGAGCTGTTTTTT.

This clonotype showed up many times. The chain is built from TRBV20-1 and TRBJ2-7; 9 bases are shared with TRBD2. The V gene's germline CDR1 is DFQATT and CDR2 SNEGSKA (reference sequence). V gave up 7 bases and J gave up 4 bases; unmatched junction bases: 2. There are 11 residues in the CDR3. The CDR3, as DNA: TGCAGTGGGCTAGCGGGATACGAGCAGTACTTC. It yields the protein CSGLAGYEQYF.

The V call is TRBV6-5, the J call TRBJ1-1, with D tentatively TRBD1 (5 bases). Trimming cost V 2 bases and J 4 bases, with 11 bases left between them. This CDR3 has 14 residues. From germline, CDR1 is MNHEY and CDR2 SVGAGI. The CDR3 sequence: CASSYVGGGTEAFF. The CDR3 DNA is TGTGCCAGCAGTTACGTGGGGGGGGGCACTGAAGCTTTCTTT.

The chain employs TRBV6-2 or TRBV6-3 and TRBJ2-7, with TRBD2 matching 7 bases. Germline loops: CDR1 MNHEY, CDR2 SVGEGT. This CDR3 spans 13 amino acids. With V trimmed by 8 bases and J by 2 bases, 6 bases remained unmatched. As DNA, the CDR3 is TGTGCCAGCCACCTGGGAGGGACCTACGAGCAGTACTTC. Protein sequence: CASHLGGTYEQYF.

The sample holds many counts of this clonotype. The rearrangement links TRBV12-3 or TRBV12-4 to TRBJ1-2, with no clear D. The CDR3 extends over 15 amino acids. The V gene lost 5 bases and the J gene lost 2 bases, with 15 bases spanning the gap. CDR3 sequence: CASSPSGRRNYGYTF. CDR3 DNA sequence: TGTGCCAGCAGTCCCTCTGGACGGAGGAACTATGGCTACACCTTC.

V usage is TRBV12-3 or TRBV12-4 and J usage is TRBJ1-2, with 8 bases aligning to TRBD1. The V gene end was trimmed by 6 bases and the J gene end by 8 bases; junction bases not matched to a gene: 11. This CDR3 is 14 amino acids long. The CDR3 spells CASRSGQAVTGYTF. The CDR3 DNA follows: TGTGCCAGCAGGTCGGGACAGGCAGTGACAGGCTACACCTTC.

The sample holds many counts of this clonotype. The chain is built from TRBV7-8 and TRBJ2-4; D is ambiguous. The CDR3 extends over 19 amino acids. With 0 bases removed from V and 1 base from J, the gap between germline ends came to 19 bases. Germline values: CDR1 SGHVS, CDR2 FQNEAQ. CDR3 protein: CASSLAPPGFTVAKNIQYF. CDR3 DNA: TGTGCCAGCAGCTTAGCCCCACCGGGTTTTACGGTTGCCAAAAACATTCAGTACTTC.

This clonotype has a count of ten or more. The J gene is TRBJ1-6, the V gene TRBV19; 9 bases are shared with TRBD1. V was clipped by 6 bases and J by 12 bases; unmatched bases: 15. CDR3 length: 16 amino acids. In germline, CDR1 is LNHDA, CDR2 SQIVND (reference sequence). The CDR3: CASSHGTGTQGVPLHF. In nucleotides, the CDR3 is TGTGCCAGTAGCCACGGGACAGGGACCCAGGGGGTACCCCTCCACTTT. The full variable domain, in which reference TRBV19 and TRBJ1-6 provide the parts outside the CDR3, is DGGITQSPKYLFRKEGQNVTLSCEQNLNHDAMYWYRQDPGQGLRLIYYSQIVNDFQKGDIAEGYSVSREKKESFPLTVTSAQKNPTAFYLCASSHGTGTQGVPLHFGNGTRLTVT.

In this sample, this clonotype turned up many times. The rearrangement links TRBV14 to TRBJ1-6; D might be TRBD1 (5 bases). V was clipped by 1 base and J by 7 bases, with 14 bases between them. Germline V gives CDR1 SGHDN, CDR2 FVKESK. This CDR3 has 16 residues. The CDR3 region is CASSQVAGTINSPLHF. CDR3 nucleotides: TGTGCCAGCAGCCAAGTGGCAGGGACGATCAATTCACCCCTCCACTTT.